Listed here is a single TCR beta chain. With iRepertoire HTBI primers and Arm-PCR of CDR3 regions, TCR beta libraries were built. TCRdb passed the multiplex PCR reads through MiXCR, listing each CDR3 protein once. The data hold 390,000 or so distinct CDR3 sequences, with approximately 23% observed a single time. Germline CDR1 is DFQATT and CDR2 is SNEGSKA (reference sequence). There are 14 residues in the CDR3. The V end lost 0 bases, the J end lost 2 bases, and 10 bases lay between the germline ends. The sample's time point: persistent/refractory GD, antithyroid drugs over 5 years with positive TRAb. There was RNA extracted from PBMCs, and the TCR library was made from it. This record comes from a study of regulatory T cells in long-lasting Graves disease.

Sequencing used peripheral blood mononuclear cells (PBMCs), obtained when the disease was refractory, from a patient treated with antithyroid drugs. The rearrangement uses TRBV20-1 and TRBJ1-1; D not resolved. The TCR comes from a woman in her forties with Graves disease. CDR3 residues: CSARDLQLNTEAFF. The CDR3 DNA is TGCAGTGCTAGAGATCTCCAGCTTAACACTGAAGCTTTCTTT.